This TCR beta chain was retrieved from a study of CD8+CD57+ T cells in acquired aplastic anemia. Profiling of TCR beta VDJ combinations and CDR3 sequences used genomic DNA as template. TCRdb ran MiXCR on the reads and lists one entry per CDR3 protein. The sample shows 180,000 or so distinct CDR3 sequences, 40% to 55% of them seen only once. The CDR3 totals 16 residues. Trimming took off 0 bases at V and 7 bases at J, with 18 bases between the two ends. Germline CDR1 MNHEY, CDR2 SVGAGI. V gene TRBV6-5 combines with J gene TRBJ1-2, with TRBD1 as a possible D gene (6 bases). The source material was sorted CD4+, CD8+, or CD8+CD57+ T cells (not recorded which) from PBMCs. The sequence was collected from a human donor in good health. In nucleotides, the CDR3 is TGTGCCAGCAGTTACTCGGCCGCATGGGGGGCGCGTGGCTACACCTTC. It yields the protein CASSYSAAWGARGYTF.